This is a list of T cell receptor beta chains from one sample in a study of cytomegalovirus exposure and HLA in healthy donors. Data came from immunoSEQ multiplex PCR; TCRdb stores just in-frame clones and leaves some out. This table holds 110,000 to 150,000 clones, about 95% found once. Sequenced material: PBMCs. These TCRs come from a man aged 18 to 29 in good health and CMV-seropositive. The conserved cysteine and the conserved F or W are not part of the CDR3 here.

CDR3 protein: ASSPLTSGSGNEQF; V gene: TRBV4-1; J gene: TRBJ2-1
CDR3 protein: ASRPPGQGHYGYT; V gene: TRBV28; J gene: TRBJ1-2
CDR3 protein: ASSLIGQSTDTQY; V gene: TRBV5-1; J gene: TRBJ2-3
CDR3 protein: ASGYQREYYEQY; V gene: TRBV6-5; J gene: TRBJ2-7
CDR3 protein: ASSVGQGGVNTEAF; V gene: TRBV9; J gene: TRBJ1-1
CDR3 protein: ASSVTGDRQPQH; V gene: TRBV19; J gene: TRBJ1-5
CDR3 protein: ASSGAGGDTQY; V gene: TRBV7-8; J gene: TRBJ2-3
CDR3 protein: ASRKTGLETQY; V gene: TRBV28; J gene: TRBJ2-5
CDR3 protein: ASSFIAGGPESYNEQF; V gene: TRBV28; J gene: TRBJ2-1
CDR3 protein: ASRTGTGVGYT; V gene: TRBV6-1; J gene: TRBJ1-2
CDR3 protein: ASSSLGGLTEAF; V gene: TRBV7-9; J gene: TRBJ1-1
CDR3 protein: ASSLGTSASFYNEQF; V gene: TRBV27; J gene: TRBJ2-1
CDR3 protein: ASSEGQWNYGYT; V gene: TRBV6-1; J gene: TRBJ1-2
CDR3 protein: ASSRGEGNYGYT; V gene: TRBV7-9; J gene: TRBJ1-2
CDR3 protein: ASSDNRYMNTEAF; V gene: TRBV6-1; J gene: TRBJ1-1
CDR3 protein: ASSLVGRGGYNEQF; V gene: TRBV7-6; J gene: TRBJ2-1
CDR3 protein: ASSGQPWSSGNTIY; V gene: TRBV5-4; J gene: TRBJ1-3
CDR3 protein: ASSPTSPIPGELF; V gene: TRBV4-1; J gene: TRBJ2-2
CDR3 protein: ASSVAVAGSQF; V gene: TRBV9; J gene: TRBJ2-1
CDR3 protein: ASSRVPGLRDQPQH; V gene: TRBV4-1; J gene: TRBJ1-5
CDR3 protein: ASSYGAGGGEQY; V gene: TRBV6-5; J gene: TRBJ2-7
CDR3 protein: ASSRSGAGINIQY; V gene: TRBV23-1; J gene: TRBJ2-4
CDR3 protein: ASSSLALPWEQY; V gene: TRBV27; J gene: TRBJ2-7
CDR3 protein: ASSWTGLSETQY; V gene: TRBV5-6; J gene: TRBJ2-5
CDR3 protein: ASSLEQTLKSYT; V gene: TRBV7-8; J gene: TRBJ1-2
CDR3 protein: ASSPWDRGRGNEKLF; V gene: TRBV2; J gene: TRBJ1-4
CDR3 protein: ASSLGSRGDDQPQH; V gene: TRBV28; J gene: TRBJ1-5
CDR3 protein: ASSPPRTVFYNSPLH; V gene: TRBV28; J gene: TRBJ1-6
CDR3 protein: ASSVDREGLGTQY; V gene: TRBV9; J gene: TRBJ2-3
CDR3 protein: ASSPHPLAVEETQY; V gene: TRBV9; J gene: TRBJ2-5
CDR3 protein: AWTRRQPNNSPLH; V gene: TRBV30; J gene: TRBJ1-6
CDR3 protein: ASSFPAGTSGSTDTQY; V gene: TRBV5-4; J gene: TRBJ2-3
CDR3 protein: ASSLWGTGSNQPQH; V gene: TRBV28; J gene: TRBJ1-5
CDR3 protein: ASRKSQGNTEAF; V gene: TRBV6-1; J gene: TRBJ1-1
CDR3 protein: ASRKAYRAANYGYT; V gene: TRBV28; J gene: TRBJ1-2
CDR3 protein: ASRDRALSYEQY; V gene: TRBV6-5; J gene: TRBJ2-7
CDR3 protein: AISESWGGKGVTEAF; V gene: TRBV10-3; J gene: TRBJ1-1
CDR3 protein: ASSIRGRDLNSYNEQF; V gene: TRBV19; J gene: TRBJ2-1
CDR3 protein: SALGTYEQY; V gene: TRBV29-1; J gene: TRBJ2-7
CDR3 protein: AISELEGSYNEQF; V gene: TRBV10-3; J gene: TRBJ2-1
CDR3 protein: ASSPFGQVFEKLF; V gene: TRBV18; J gene: TRBJ1-4
CDR3 protein: ASSGGTGGAFGYT; V gene: TRBV6-1; J gene: TRBJ1-2
CDR3 protein: ASSLAWAGSNTGELF; V gene: TRBV5-8; J gene: TRBJ2-2
CDR3 protein: ASSRGVGPFLPDTQY; V gene: TRBV27; J gene: TRBJ2-3